This paragraph covers one T cell receptor beta chain sequence. This table comes from immunoSEQ multiplex PCR, and its TCRdb copy is limited to in-frame clones, with some not included. The sample lists 72,000 or so clones, about 80% occurring once. The germline V gene encodes CDR1 SEHNR and CDR2 FQNEAQ (reference sequence). This CDR3 is built from 14 residues. With 1 base clipped from V and 7 bases from J, the junction kept 5 bases outside the gene matches. The sample originates from a study of OX40 agonist ivuxolimab in advanced cancers. The genes are TRBV7-9 and TRBJ2-5, with 8 bases matching TRBD2. This specimen was CD4+ or CD8+ T cells sorted from blood, taken in a trial of the OX40 agonist ivuxolimab. The TCR sequence derives from an adult with an advanced solid tumor such as melanoma, head and neck, liver or kidney cancer. This chain's CDR3 is CASSLGSGGATQYF. CDR3 nucleotide sequence: TGTGCCAGCAGCTTAGGGTCGGGGGGGGCGACCCAGTACTTC. The entire variable domain, with the rest obtained from reference TRBV7-9 and TRBJ2-5, is as follows: DTGVSQNPRHKITKRGQNVTFRCDPISEHNRLYWYRQTLGQGPEFLTYFQNEAQLEKSRLLSDRFSAERPKGSFSTLEIQRTEQGDSAMYLCASSLGSGGATQYFGPGTRLLVL.